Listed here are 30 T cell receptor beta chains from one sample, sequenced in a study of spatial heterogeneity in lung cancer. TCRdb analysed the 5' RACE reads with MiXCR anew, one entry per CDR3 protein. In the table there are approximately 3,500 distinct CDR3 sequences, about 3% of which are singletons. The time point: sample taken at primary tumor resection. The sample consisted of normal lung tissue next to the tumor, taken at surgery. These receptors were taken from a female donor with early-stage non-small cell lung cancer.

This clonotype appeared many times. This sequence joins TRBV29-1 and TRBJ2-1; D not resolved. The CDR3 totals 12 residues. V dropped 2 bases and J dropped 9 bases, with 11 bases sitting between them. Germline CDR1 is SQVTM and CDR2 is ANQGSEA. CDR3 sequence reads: CSVEPQVSEQFF. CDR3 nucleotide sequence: TGCAGCGTTGAACCCCAGGTTTCTGAGCAGTTCTTC.

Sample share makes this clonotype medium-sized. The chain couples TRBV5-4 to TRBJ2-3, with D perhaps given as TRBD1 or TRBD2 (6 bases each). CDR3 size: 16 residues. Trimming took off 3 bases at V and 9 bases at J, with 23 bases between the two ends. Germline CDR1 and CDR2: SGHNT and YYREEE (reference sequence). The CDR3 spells CASSSGAGTPIGTQYF. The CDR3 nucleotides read TGTGCCAGCAGCTCGGGGGCGGGGACCCCCATCGGGACGCAGTATTTT.

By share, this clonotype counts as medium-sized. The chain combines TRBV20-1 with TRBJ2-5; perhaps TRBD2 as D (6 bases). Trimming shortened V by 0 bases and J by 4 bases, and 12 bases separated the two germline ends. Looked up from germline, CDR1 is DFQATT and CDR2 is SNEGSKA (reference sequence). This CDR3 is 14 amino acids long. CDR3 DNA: TGCAGTGCTAGAGATGTCCTAGCGCTAGAGACCCAGTACTTC. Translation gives CSARDVLALETQYF.

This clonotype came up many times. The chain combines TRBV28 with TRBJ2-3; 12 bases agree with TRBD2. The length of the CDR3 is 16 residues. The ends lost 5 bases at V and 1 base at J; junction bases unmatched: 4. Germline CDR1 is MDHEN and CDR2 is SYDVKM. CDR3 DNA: TGTGCCAGCAGTGAGACTAGCGGGGGAGGCACAGATACGCAGTATTTT. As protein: CASSETSGGGTDTQYF.

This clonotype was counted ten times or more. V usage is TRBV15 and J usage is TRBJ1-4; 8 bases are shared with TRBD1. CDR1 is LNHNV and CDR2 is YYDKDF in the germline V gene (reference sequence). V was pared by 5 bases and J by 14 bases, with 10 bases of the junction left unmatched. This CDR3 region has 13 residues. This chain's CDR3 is CATSSRPQGDLFF. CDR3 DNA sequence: TGTGCCACCAGCTCCCGACCACAGGGGGACCTGTTTTTT.

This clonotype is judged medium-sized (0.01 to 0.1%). DNA for the CDR3: TGCGCCAGCAGCCTAGGACTAGTCGGGGAGACCCAGTACTTC. Translation gives CASSLGLVGETQYF. The V call is TRBV5-1, the J call TRBJ2-5, with 7 bases lining up with TRBD2. The CDR3 spans 14 residues. The ends lost 4 bases at V and 5 bases at J; junction bases unmatched: 8. Germline V gives CDR1 SGHRS, CDR2 YFSETQ.

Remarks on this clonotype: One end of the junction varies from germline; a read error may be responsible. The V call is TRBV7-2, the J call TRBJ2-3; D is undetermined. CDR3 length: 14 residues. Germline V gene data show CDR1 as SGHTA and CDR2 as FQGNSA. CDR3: CASSLLHGTDAQYF. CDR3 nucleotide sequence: TGTGCCAGCAGCTTACTCCACGGCACAGATGCGCAGTATTTT.

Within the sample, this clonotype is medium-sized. The CDR3 nucleotides read TGTGCCAGCAGCTTAGTGAGGGGGCGAGATGAGCAGTTCTTC. Translation: CASSLVRGRDEQFF. This rearrangement joins TRBV7-2 to TRBJ2-1; 7 bases are shared with TRBD1. The CDR3 loop spans 14 amino acids. V gave up 1 base and J gave up 8 bases; unmatched junction bases: 5. Looked up from germline, CDR1 is SGHTA and CDR2 is FQGNSA.

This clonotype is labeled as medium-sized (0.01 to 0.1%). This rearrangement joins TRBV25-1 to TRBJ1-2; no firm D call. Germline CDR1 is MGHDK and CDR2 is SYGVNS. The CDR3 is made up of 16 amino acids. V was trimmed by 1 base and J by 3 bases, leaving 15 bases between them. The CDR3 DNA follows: TGTGCCAGCAGTGAATCCTACACCCCTTCGGACTATGGCTACACCTTC. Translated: CASSESYTPSDYGYTF.

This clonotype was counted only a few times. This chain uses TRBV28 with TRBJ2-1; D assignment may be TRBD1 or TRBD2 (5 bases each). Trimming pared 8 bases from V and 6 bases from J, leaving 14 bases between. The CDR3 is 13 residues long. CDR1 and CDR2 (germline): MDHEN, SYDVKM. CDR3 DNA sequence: TGTGCCAGCGGGATTTCTGGGGGCAATGAGCAGTTCTTC. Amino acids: CASGISGGNEQFF.

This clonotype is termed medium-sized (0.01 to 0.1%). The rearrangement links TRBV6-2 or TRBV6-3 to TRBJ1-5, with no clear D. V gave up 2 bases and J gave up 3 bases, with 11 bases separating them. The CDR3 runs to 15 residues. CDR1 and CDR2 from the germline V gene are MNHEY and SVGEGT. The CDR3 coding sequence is TGTGCCAGCAGTTACGAAAGAACAGTCAATCAGCCCCAGCATTTT. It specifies CASSYERTVNQPQHF.

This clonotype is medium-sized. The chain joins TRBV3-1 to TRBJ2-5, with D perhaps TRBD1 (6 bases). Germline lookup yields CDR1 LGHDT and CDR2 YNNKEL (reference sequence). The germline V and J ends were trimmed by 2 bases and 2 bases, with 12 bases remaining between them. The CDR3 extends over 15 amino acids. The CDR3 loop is CASSQRERGQETQYF. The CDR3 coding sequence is TGTGCCAGCAGCCAACGGGAAAGGGGGCAAGAGACCCAGTACTTC.

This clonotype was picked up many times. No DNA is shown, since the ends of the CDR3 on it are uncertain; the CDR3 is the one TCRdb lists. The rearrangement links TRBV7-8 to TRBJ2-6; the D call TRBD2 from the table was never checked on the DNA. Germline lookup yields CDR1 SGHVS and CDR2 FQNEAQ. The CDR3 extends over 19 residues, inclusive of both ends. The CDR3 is CASSLYRVPAVPGANVLTF.

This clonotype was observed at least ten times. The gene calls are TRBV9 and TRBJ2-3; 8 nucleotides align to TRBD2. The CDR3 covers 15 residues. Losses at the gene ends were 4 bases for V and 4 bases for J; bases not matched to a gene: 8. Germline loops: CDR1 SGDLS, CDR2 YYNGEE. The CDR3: CASSPAGGPPDTQYF. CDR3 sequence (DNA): TGTGCCAGCAGCCCGGCGGGGGGCCCCCCAGATACGCAGTATTTT.

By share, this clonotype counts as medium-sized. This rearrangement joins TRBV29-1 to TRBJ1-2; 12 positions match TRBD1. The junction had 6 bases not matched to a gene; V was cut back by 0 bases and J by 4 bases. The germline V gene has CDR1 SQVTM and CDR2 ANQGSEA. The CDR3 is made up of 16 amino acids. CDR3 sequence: CSVEDLRGQGAYGYTF. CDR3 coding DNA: TGCAGCGTTGAAGATCTTCGGGGACAGGGGGCCTATGGCTACACCTTC.

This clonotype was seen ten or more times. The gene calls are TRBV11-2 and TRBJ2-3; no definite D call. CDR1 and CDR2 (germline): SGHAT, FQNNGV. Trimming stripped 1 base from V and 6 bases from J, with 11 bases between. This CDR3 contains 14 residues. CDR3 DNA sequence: TGTGCCAGCAGCTTAGGGTACAGTCCGGATACGCAGTATTTT. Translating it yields CASSLGYSPDTQYF.

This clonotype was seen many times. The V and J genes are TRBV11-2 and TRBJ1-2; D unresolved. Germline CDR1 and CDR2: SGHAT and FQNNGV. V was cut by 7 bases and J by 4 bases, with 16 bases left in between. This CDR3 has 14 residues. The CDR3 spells CASTNSRRAYGYTF. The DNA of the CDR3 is TGTGCCAGCACCAACTCCCGCCGGGCCTATGGCTACACCTTC. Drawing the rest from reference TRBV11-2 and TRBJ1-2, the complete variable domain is EAGVAQSPRYKIIEKRQSVAFWCNPISGHATLYWYQQILGQGPKLLIQFQNNGVVDDSQLPKDRFSAERLKGVDSTLKIQPAKLEDSAVYLCASTNSRRAYGYTFGSGTRLTVV.

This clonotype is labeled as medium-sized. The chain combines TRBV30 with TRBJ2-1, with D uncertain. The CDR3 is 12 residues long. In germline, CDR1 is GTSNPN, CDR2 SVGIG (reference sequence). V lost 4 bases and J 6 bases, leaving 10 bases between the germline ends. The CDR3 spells CAWMITSNEQFF. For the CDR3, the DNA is TGTGCCTGGATGATTACGTCCAATGAGCAGTTCTTC.

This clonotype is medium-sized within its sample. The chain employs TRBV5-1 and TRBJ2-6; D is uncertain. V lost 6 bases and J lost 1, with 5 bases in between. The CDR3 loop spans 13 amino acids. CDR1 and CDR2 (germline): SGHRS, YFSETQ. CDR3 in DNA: TGCGCCAGCACCAATTCTGGGGCCAACGTCCTGACTTTC. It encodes CASTNSGANVLTF.

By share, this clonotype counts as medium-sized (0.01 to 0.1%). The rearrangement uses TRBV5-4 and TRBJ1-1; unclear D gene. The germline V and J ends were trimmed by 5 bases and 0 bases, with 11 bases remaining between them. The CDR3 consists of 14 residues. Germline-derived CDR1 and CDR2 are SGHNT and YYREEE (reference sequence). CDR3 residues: CASSREVMNTEAFF. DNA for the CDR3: TGTGCCAGCAGTCGGGAAGTGATGAACACTGAAGCTTTCTTT.

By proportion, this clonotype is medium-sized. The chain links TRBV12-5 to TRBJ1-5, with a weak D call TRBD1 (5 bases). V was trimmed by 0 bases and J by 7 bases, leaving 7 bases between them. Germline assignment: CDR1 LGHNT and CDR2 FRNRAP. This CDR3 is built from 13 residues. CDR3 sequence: CASGLVGGQPQHF. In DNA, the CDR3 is TGTGCTAGTGGTTTGGTTGGGGGGCAGCCCCAGCATTTT.

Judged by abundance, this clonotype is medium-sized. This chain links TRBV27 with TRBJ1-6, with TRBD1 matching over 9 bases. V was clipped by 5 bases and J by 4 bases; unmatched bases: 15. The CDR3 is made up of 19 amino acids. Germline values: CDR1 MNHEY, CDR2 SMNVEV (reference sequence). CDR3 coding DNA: TGTGCCAGCAGTCAAAAATCCCCGGGACAGGGCCTTTATAATTCACCCCTCCACTTT. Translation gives CASSQKSPGQGLYNSPLHF.

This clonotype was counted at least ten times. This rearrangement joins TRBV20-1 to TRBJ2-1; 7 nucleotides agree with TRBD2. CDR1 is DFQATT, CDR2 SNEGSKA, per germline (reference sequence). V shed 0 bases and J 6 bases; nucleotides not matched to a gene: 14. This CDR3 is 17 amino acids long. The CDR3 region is CSARDPGMVGGGNEQFF. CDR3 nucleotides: TGCAGTGCTAGAGATCCCGGGATGGTGGGGGGGGGCAATGAGCAGTTCTTC.

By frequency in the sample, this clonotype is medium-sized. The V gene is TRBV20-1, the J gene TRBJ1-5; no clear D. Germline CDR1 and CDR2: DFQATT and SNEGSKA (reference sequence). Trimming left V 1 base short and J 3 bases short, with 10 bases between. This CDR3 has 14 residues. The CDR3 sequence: CSARGIYPNQPQHF. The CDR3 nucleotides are TGCAGTGCTAGAGGCATCTATCCCAATCAGCCCCAGCATTTT.

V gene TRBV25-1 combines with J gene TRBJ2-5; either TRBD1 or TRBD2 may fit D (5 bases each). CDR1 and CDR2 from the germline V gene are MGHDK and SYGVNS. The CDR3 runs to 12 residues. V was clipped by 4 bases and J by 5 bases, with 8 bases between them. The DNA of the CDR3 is TGTGCCAGCAGTGTGGGGGAGGAGACCCAGTACTTC. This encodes CASSVGEETQYF.

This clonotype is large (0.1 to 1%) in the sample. CDR3: CASSRDRAQETQYF. CDR3 DNA sequence: TGTGCCAGCAGCCGGGACAGGGCCCAAGAGACCCAGTACTTC. The gene calls are TRBV7-2 and TRBJ2-5; 9 bases match TRBD1. The germline gives CDR1 SGHTA, CDR2 FQGNSA. This CDR3 contains 14 residues. Unmatched junction bases numbered 2, after V lost 5 bases and J lost 1 base.

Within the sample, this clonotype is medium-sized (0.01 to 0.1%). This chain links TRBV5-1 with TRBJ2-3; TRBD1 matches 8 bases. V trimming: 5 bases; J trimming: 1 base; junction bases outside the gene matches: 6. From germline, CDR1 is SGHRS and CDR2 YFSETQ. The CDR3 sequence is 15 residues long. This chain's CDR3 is CASRGQARGTDTQYF. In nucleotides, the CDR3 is TGCGCCAGCAGGGGACAGGCGCGGGGCACAGATACGCAGTATTTT.

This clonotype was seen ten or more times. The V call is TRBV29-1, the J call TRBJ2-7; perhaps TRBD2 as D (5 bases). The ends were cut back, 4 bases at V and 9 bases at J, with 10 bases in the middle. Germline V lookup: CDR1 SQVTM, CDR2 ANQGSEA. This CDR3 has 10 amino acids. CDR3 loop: CSVVMGRQYF. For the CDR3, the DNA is TGCAGCGTTGTGATGGGGAGGCAGTACTTC.

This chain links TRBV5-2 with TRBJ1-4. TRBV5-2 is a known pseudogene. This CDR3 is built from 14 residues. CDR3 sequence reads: CASSIQRSNEKLFF. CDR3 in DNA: TGTGCCAGCAGCATCCAGAGGTCTAATGAAAAACTGTTTTTT.

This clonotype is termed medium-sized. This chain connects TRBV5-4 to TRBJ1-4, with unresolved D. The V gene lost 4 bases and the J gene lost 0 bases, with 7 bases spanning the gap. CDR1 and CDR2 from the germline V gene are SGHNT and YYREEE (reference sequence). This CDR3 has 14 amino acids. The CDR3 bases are TGTGCCAGCAGCCAAACTGCAACTAATGAAAAACTGTTTTTT. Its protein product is CASSQTATNEKLFF.